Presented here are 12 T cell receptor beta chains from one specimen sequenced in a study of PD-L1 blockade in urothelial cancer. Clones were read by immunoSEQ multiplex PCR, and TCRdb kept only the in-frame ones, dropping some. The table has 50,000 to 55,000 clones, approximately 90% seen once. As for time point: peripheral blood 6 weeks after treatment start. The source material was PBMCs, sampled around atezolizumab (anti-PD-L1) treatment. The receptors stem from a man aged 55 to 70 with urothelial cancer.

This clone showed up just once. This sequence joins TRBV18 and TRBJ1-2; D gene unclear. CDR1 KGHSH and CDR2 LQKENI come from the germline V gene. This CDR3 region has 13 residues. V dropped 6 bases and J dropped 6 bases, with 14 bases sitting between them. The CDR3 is CASSTTGVDGYTF. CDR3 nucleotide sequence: TGTGCCAGCTCCACCACGGGTGTGGATGGCTACACCTTC.

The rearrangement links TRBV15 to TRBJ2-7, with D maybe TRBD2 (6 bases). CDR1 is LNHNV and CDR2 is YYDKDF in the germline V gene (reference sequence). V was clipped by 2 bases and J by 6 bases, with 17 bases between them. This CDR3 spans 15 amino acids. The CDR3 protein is CATSRSSERGVEQYF. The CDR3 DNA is TGTGCCACCAGCAGATCTAGCGAGAGGGGTGTCGAGCAGTACTTC. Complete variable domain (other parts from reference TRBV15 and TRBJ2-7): DAMVIQNPRYQVTQFGKPVTLSCSQTLNHNVMYWYQQKSSQAPKLLFHYYDKDFNNEADTPDNFQSRRPNTSFCFLDIRSPGLGDTAMYLCATSRSSERGVEQYFGPGTRLTVT.

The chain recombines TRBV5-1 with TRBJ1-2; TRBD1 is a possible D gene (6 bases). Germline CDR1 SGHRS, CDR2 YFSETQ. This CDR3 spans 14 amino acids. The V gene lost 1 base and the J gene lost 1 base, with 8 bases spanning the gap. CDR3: CASSLNRVNYGYTF. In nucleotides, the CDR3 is TGCGCCAGCAGCTTGAACAGGGTTAACTATGGCTACACCTTC.

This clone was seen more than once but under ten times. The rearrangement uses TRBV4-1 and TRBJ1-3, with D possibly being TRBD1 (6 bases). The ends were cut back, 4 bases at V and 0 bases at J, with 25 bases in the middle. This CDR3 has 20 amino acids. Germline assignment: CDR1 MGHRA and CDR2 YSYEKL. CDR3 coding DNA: TGCGCCAGCAGCCCCCAGGCCGGCAGGGGCTCTGGGGGCTCTGGAAACACCATATATTTT. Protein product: CASSPQAGRGSGGSGNTIYF.

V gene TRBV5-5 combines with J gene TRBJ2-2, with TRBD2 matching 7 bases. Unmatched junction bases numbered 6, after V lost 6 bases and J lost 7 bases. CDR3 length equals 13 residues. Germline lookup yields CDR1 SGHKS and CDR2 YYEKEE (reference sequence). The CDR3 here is CASIKRGSGELFF. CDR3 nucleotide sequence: TGTGCCAGCATCAAGCGCGGGAGCGGGGAGCTGTTTTTT. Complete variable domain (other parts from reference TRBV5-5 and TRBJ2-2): DAGVTQSPTHLIKTRGQQVTLRCSPISGHKSVSWYQQVLGQGPQFIFQYYEKEERGRGNFPDRFSARQFPNYSSELNVNALLLGDSALYLCASIKRGSGELFFGEGSRLTVL.

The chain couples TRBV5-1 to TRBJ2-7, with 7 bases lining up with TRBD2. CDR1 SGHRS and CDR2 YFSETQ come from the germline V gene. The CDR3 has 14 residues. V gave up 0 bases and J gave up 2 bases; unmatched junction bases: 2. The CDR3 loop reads CASSLDREAYEQYF. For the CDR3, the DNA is TGCGCCAGCAGCTTGGATCGGGAGGCCTACGAGCAGTACTTC.

The CDR3 here is CASSILQGNTIYF. Here the CDR3 DNA reads TGTGCCAGTAGTATATTGCAGGGAAACACCATATATTTT. The gene calls are TRBV19 and TRBJ1-3; D remains unclear. Trimming removed 2 bases at V and 4 bases at J, with 6 bases between. This CDR3 comprises 13 residues. Germline assignment: CDR1 LNHDA and CDR2 SQIVND (reference sequence). Using reference TRBV19 and TRBJ1-3 for the parts outside the CDR3, the full variable domain is DGGITQSPKYLFRKEGQNVTLSCEQNLNHDAMYWYRQDPGQGLRLIYYSQIVNDFQKGDIAEGYSVSREKKESFPLTVTSAQKNPTAFYLCASSILQGNTIYFGEGSWLTVV.

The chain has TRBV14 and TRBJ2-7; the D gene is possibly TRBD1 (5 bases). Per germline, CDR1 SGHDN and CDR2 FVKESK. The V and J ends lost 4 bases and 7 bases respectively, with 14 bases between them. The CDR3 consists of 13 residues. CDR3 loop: CASSPMMGREQYF. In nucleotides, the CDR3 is TGTGCCAGCAGCCCTATGATGGGGCGGGAGCAGTACTTC.

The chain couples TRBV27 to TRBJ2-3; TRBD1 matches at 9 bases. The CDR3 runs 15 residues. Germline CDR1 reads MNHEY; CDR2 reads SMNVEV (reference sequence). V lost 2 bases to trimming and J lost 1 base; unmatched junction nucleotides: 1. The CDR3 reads CASSLGDRGTDTQYF. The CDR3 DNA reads TGTGCCAGCAGTTTAGGGGACAGGGGCACAGATACGCAGTATTTT.

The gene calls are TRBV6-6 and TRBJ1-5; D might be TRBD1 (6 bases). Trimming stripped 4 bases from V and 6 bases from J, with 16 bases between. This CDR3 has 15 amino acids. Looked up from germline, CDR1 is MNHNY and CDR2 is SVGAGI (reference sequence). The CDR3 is CASSSSGAFGQPQHF. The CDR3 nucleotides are TGTGCCAGCAGTTCCTCAGGGGCCTTTGGTCAGCCCCAGCATTTT.

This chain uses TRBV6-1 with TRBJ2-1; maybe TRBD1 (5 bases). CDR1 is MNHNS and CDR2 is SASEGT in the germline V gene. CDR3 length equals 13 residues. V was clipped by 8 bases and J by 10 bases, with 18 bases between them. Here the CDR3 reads CASGLIGANEQFF. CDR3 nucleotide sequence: TGTGCCAGCGGGTTGATAGGGGCAAACGAGCAGTTCTTC.

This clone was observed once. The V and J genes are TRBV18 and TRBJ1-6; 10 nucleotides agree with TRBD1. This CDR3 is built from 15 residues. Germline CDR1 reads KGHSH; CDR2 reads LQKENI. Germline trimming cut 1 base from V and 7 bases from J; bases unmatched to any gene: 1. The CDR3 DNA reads TGTGCCAGCTCACCACGACAGGGGGCGAATTCACCCCTCCACTTT. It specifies CASSPRQGANSPLHF.